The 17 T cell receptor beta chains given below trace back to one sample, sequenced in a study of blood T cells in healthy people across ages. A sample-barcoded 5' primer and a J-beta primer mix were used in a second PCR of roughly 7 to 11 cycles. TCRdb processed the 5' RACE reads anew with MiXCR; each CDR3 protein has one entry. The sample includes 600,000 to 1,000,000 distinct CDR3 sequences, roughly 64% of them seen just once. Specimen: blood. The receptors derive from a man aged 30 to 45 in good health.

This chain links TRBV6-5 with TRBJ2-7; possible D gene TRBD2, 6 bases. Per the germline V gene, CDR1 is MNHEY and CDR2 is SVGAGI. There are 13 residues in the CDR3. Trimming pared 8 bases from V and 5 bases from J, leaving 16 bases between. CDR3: CASGGLSTNEQYF. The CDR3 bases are TGTGCCAGCGGTGGACTATCCACGAACGAGCAGTACTTC.

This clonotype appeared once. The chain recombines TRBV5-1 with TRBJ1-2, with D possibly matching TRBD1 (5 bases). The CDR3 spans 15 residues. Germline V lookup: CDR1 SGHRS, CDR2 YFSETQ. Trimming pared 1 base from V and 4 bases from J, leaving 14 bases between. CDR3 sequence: CASSLIQAGAYGYTF. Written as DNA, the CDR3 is TGCGCCAGCAGCTTGATCCAGGCCGGGGCCTATGGCTACACCTTC.

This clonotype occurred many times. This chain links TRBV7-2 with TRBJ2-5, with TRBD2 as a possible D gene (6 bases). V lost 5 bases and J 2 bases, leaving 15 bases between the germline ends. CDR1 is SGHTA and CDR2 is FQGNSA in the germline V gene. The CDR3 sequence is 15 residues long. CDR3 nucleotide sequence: TGTGCCAGCAGCCCGACGCCTAGCGCTCAAGAGACCCAGTACTTC. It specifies CASSPTPSAQETQYF.

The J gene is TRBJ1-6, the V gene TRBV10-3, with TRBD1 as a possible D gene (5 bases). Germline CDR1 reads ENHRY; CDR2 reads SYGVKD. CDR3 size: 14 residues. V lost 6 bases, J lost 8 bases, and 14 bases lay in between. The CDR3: CAISGGGKDSPLHF. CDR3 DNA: TGTGCCATCAGCGGGGGTGGGAAGGATTCACCCCTCCACTTT.

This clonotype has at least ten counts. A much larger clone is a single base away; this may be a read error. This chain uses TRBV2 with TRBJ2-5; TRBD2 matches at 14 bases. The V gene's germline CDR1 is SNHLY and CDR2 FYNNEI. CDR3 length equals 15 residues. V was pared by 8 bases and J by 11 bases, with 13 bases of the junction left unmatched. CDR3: CASQGLAGGRGEQYF. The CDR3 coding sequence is TGTGCCAGCCAAGGACTAGCGGGGGGTCGGGGTGAGCAGTACTTC.

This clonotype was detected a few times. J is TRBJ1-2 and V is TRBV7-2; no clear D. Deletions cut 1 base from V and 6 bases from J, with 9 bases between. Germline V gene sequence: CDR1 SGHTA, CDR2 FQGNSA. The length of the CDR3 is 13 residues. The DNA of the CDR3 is TGTGCCAGCAGCTTAGAACTTATGAATGGCTACACCTTC. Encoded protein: CASSLELMNGYTF.

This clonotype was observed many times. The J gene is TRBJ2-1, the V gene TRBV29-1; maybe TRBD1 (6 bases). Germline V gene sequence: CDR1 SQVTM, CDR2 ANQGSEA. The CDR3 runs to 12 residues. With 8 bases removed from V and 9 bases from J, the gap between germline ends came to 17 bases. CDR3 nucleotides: TGCAGCACCCGGGACAACGGAGGTGAGCAGTTCTTC. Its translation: CSTRDNGGEQFF.

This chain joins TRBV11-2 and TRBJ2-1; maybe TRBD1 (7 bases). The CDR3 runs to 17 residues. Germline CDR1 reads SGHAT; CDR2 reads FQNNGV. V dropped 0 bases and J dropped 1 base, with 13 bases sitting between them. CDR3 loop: CASSLERGTDSYNEQFF. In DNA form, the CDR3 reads TGTGCCAGCAGCTTAGAACGGGGGACAGATTCCTACAATGAGCAGTTCTTC.

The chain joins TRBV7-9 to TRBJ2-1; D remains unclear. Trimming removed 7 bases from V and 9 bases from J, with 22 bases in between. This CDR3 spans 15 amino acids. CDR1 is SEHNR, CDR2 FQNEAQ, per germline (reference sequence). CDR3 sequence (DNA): TGTGCCAGCAACTCAAAGGGCCCAGGTGGGGTTGAGCAGTTCTTC. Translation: CASNSKGPGGVEQFF.

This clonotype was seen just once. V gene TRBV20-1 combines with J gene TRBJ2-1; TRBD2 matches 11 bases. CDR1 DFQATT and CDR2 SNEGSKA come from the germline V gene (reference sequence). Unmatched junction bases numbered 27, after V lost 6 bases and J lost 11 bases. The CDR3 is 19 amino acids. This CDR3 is CSAGGQGSTSGRWDYKQFF. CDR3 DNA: TGCAGTGCAGGTGGACAGGGATCAACTAGCGGGAGATGGGACTACAAGCAGTTCTTC.

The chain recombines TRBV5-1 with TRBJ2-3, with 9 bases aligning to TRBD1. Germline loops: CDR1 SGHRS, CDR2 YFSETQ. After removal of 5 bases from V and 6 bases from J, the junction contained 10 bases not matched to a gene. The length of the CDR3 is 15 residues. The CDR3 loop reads CASRDGTGPTDTQYF. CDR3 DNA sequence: TGCGCCAGCAGAGACGGGACAGGGCCAACTGATACGCAGTATTTT.

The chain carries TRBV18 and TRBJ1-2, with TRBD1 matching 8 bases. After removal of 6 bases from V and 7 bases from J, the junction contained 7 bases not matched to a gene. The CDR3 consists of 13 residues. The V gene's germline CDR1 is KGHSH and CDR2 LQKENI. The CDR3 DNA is TGTGCCAGCTCGGCCCAGGGGGCGGGTGGCTACACCTTC. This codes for CASSAQGAGGYTF.

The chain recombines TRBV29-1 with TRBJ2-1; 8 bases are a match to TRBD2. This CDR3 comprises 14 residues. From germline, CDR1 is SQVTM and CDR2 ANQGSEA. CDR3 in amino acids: CSTTPGLEGRKQFF. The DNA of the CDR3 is TGCAGTACAACACCGGGACTAGAGGGCCGCAAGCAGTTCTTC.

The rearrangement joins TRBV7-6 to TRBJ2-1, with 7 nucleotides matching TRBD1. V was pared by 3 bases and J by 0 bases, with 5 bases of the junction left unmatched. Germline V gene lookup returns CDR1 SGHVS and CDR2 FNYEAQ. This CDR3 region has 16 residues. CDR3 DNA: TGTGCCAGCAGCTTCCGGGACAGCAACTCCTACAATGAGCAGTTCTTC. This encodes CASSFRDSNSYNEQFF.

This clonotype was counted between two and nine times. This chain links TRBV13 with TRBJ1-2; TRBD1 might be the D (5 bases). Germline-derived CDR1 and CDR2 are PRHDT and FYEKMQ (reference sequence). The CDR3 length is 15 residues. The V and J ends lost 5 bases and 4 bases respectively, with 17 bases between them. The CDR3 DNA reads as TGTGCCAGCAGCGGCAGGGCACCCGGCTTCTATGGCTACACCTTC. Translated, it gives CASSGRAPGFYGYTF.

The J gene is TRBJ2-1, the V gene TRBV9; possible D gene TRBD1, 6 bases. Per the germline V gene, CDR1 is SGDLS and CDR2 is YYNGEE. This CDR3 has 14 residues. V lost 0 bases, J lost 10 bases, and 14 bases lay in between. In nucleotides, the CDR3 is TGTGCCAGCAGCGTAGGAGGACAGTCCTACGAGCAGTTCTTC. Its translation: CASSVGGQSYEQFF.

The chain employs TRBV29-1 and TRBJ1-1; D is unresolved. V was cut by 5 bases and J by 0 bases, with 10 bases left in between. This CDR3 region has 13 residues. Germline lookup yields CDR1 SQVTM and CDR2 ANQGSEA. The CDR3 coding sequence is TGCAGCGTTACCAGAACAGTGAACACTGAAGCTTTCTTT. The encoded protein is CSVTRTVNTEAFF.